This T cell receptor (beta chain) is drawn from a study of CD8 T cells in Susac syndrome. Reverse transcription used about 0.45 to 1 ug RNA and random hexamers. TCRdb used MiXCR to reprocess the immunoSEQ multiplex PCR reads, holding one entry per CDR3 protein. The table lists some 300,000 distinct CDR3 sequences, 70% to 90% of them singletons, with around 0.18% in the top ten. Sequencing used CD8+ T cells from PBMCs. The clonotype originates from a human donor with multiple sclerosis.

The CDR3 region is CASSQDWSGRTDTQYF. The CDR3 DNA is TGCGCCAGCAGCCAAGATTGGTCCGGCCGCACAGATACGCAGTATTTT. The J gene is TRBJ2-3, the V gene TRBV4-3; D is uncertain. From germline, CDR1 is LGHNA and CDR2 YSLEER. Between the trimmed V and J ends, which lost 0 bases and 1 base, there was a span of 11 bases. The CDR3 runs to 16 residues.